This TCR beta chain is drawn from a study of blood T cell repertoires in COVID-19. Losses at the gene ends were 6 bases for V and 5 bases for J; bases not matched to a gene: 4. The CDR3 runs to 14 residues. Germline CDR1 is LGHNT and CDR2 is FRNRAP. The repertoire was sequenced with immunoSEQ multiplex PCR; TCRdb's copy has only in-frame clones and lacks some. This table has 250,000 to 300,000 clones, approximately 90% appearing once. The origin of this receptor is a woman in her thirties or forties with acute COVID-19. Sequencing input: PBMCs or T cells enriched from blood (not recorded which). This chain links TRBV12-5 with TRBJ1-1, with 12 bases identical to TRBD1. The CDR3 reads CASGLGQGATEAFF. The DNA for the CDR3 is TGTGCTAGTGGCCTGGGACAGGGGGCAACTGAAGCTTTCTTT. The full variable domain, with the rest looked up from reference TRBV12-5 and TRBJ1-1, is DARVTQTPRHKVTEMGQEVTMRCQPILGHNTVFWYRQTMMQGLELLAYFRNRAPLDDSGMPKDRFSAEMPDATLATLKIQPSEPRDSAVYFCASGLGQGATEAFFGQGTRLTVV.